This TCR beta chain was recovered during a study of human T cells and chemical hapten exposure. Study summary: Donors were sensitized with 2% DPC on the upper inner arm. The study, taken as a whole, reports: Sensitization with DPC brought no change to TCRs above 1 in 1000 in frequency.

Described time point: pre-sensitization, week 0. Described treatment: therapeutic diphenylcyclopropenone sensitization with weekly scalp DPC. This clonotype came up many times. Antigen unknown. In TCRdb, the RACE reads were re-called with MiXCR into one record per CDR3 protein. This sample has tens of thousands of distinct CDR3 sequences, with roughly 6.7% found just once. The CDR3 runs to 14 residues. Trimming took 6 bases from V and 3 from J; bases not matched to a gene: 3. Germline CDR1 SNHLY, CDR2 FYNNEI. This TCR came from a woman in her twenties or thirties with alopecia areata. Some clones in this sample may be carry-over from other donors' samples. Source: whole blood, taken in connection with sensitization to the hapten diphenylcyclopropenone (DPC). This rearrangement joins TRBV2 to TRBJ2-5, with 11 bases aligning to TRBD2. DNA for the CDR3: TGTGCCAGCAGGACTAGCGGGAATGAAGAGACCCAGTACTTC. Protein product: CASRTSGNEETQYF.